This TCR beta chain was sequenced for a study of T cells in women clearing cervical HPV infection (dated 2018 in TCRdb). For context, the study as a whole: The cases were 20 to 25 women with histologically confirmed HPV16-related CIN3 or worse, and 2 of those women had invasive cancers. The roughly 25 controls were women who cleared a single incident HPV16 infection within 12 months without developing precancer or cancer. Blood from cases was collected at the visit at which the lesion was first identified, whereas blood from controls was collected once infection was no longer detected. For cases, a median interval of 149 days, with an interquartile range of 90 to 200 days, was observed between lesion detection and blood sampling. HLA typing was available for only a few women, so HLA type could not be excluded as a confounder. Nested within Costa Rica's Guanacaste HPV Natural History Study, an exploratory proof-of-principle case-control study compared TCR repertoires across cervical HPV16 outcomes. Cases and controls were matched on year of sample collection and on age within five years. Median age was roughly 32 years in cases versus just over 37 in controls, and baseline characteristics did not differ significantly. The parent cohort enrolled over 8,500 women aged 18 or older in Guanacaste, Costa Rica, in 1993 to 1994 and followed the women for around seven years. Five blinded duplicates per group were added as quality controls, giving 60 or so samples: some 50 participants and roughly ten replicates.

Using the immunoSEQ assay, multiplex PCR amplified TCR beta CDR3 regions from an average of around 1,300 ng of genomic DNA per sample. The assay corrected primer bias using a complete synthetic TCR repertoire to establish an amplification baseline. The amplicons were sequenced on the Illumina platform. Processing in the source paper ran as follows. Sequence errors were corrected by clustering with frequency ratios and a modified nearest-neighbor algorithm, and the sequences were then analyzed in the immunoSEQ Analyzer using IMGT gene definitions. TCR richness and evenness were averaged over 20 rarefaction repeats at each rarefaction depth, excluding samples with fewer sequences than the depth. V, D and J gene relative abundances were compared between groups with Wilcoxon rank sum tests, applying FDR correction. For the blinded duplicates, the intraclass correlation was 95% to 96% for TCR richness and averaged 76.4% across roughly 72 gene segments. The clones in this table, taken by TCRdb from immuneACCESS, are in-frame only. Not every clone is retained; where verified, under half of the shortfall comes from an unresolved V gene, and the cause of the rest is unknown. V, J and clone size derive from that table, while D and trimming were established from the DNA sequence. This sample's table carries 20,000 to 25,000 clones. The ten largest make up roughly 7% of the sample.

V and J lose 6 bases and 5 bases, and a span of 12 bases separates them. From its cysteine to its phenylalanine, the CDR3 spans 13 amino acids. The DNA has 30 bases, all within the CDR3, and is read from base 1. Reading the germline V gene gives CDR1 MNHEY and CDR2 SVGEGT. Note on this clone: Its antigen target is currently unknown. Read sequence stops 3 residues before the CDR3 end, and the germline J gene provides the missing end.

General findings and caveats noted by the study authors: By combining richness with V gene abundances, random forest classifiers separated cases from controls with an estimated AUC of around 0.8. Cases had lower TRBV6-7 relative abundance than controls (about 0.1% versus 0.15%; Bonferroni P = 0.0008). TCR repertoire richness was significantly higher in CIN3+ cases than in controls across sequencing depths, while evenness did not differ. T-cell numbers per sample were unknown, so richness differences could reflect varying T-cell content rather than repertoire biology. The cross-sectional design could not show whether associations preceded infection or resulted from it; effector/memory subsets and HPV-specific T cells were not isolated.

Every participant had a single incident cervical HPV16 infection, and women with prevalent HPV16 infections were excluded. Cervical HPV DNA was detected by MY09/MY11 PCR and genotyped by dot-blot hybridization. Fifteen mL of heparinized blood were centrifuged, and the buffy coat was aliquoted, frozen at -30°C, then stored at -80°C. QIAGEN kits were used to extract genomic DNA from buffy coat specimens. The rearrangement combines TRBV6-2 or TRBV6-3 with TRBJ2-3; the D gene cannot be named for sure. The sequenced sample was blood buffy coat. The TCR was taken from a woman aged 18 to 69 with a cervical HPV16 infection that either progressed to CIN3+ or cleared (not recorded which). CDR3 DNA, as far as it was read: TGTGCCAGCAGCCTTCTACTTATAGATACG. It translates as CASSLLLIDT. The whole CDR3 reads CASSLLLIDTQYF.